This TCR beta chain stems from a study of T cell responses to AZD1222 COVID-19 vaccine. Overall study findings and caveats: Among vaccine-associated CD4 TCRs, coverage spanned spike, with dominance at 160-218 and 743-854. Spike-specific TCRs gained breadth and depth after people received two AZD1222 doses. Close to half of spike-specific TCRs reportedly recognize unmutated variant regions. Repertoire sampling occurred only after the peak T cell response.

For this clone: What it binds is not known.

Assay: immunoSEQ multiplex PCR; the TCRdb copy retains only in-frame clones and omits some. The profile shows approximately 150,000 clones, 85% to 95% of them singletons. The CDR3 loop spans 12 amino acids. Per germline, CDR1 LNHDA and CDR2 SQIVND (reference sequence). V dropped 7 bases and J dropped 3; count of bases not matched to a gene: 1. This clonotype originated in an adult in good health. Source: peripheral blood, taken on day 0 of AZD1222 vaccination. The chain employs TRBV19 and TRBJ1-2; 8 bases match TRBD1. The CDR3 protein is CASKTGDYGYTF. The CDR3 coding sequence is TGTGCCAGTAAGACAGGGGACTATGGCTACACCTTC.